These 14 T cell receptor beta chains originate from one sample sequenced in a study of monozygotic twins with inflammatory bowel disease. TCRdb reprocessed the 5' RACE reads, with one entry per CDR3 protein and no DNA. The sample shows around 370,000 distinct CDR3 sequences, and just over 2.5% sits with its ten largest clones. Sequenced input: blood. The receptor source for this set is a human donor with ulcerative colitis or Crohn's disease, or a healthy co-twin of an affected twin (not recorded which).

V usage is TRBV7-3 and J usage is TRBJ1-6. Germline V gene sequence: CDR1 SGHTA, CDR2 FQGTGA. The CDR3 has 20 residues. The CDR3: CASSLSGRGKASSYNSPLHF. The entire variable domain, with the rest obtained from reference TRBV7-3 and TRBJ1-6, is as follows: GAGVSQTPSNKVTEKGKYVELRCDPISGHTALYWYRQSLGQGPEFLIYFQGTGAADDSGLPNDRFFAVRPEGSVSTLKIQRTERGDSAVYLCASSLSGRGKASSYNSPLHFGNGTRLTVT.

The chain uses TRBV4-1 and TRBJ2-1; as DNA is missing, the TRBD2 call by TCRdb cannot be tested. CDR1 MGHRA and CDR2 YSYEKL come from the germline V gene. CDR3 length equals 15 residues. CDR3 sequence: CASSQEGIGRDEQFF.

The genes are TRBV12-3 or TRBV12-4 and TRBJ2-2. The CDR3 is 15 residues long. The CDR3 region is CASISDFANTGELFF.

This rearrangement joins TRBV15 to TRBJ2-7. The CDR3 has 15 residues. The germline CDR1 and CDR2 sequences are LNHNV and YYDKDF (reference sequence). The CDR3 here is CATSRDDGSSYEQYF.

The rearrangement links TRBV10-3 to TRBJ1-5; TCRdb designates TRBD1, a call that cannot be tested without DNA. CDR3 length: 13 amino acids. Germline V CDR1 and CDR2: ENHRY, SYGVKD. The CDR3 region is CAISESWDTRWHF.

This chain links TRBV30 with TRBJ2-1; TCRdb gives TRBD1 as the D gene, but with no DNA this cannot be confirmed. Germline assignment: CDR1 GTSNPN and CDR2 SVGIG (reference sequence). The CDR3 contains 15 residues. The CDR3 region is CAWRRTGLFGNEQFF.

This sequence joins TRBV7-2 and TRBJ2-7; TCRdb gives TRBD2 as the D gene, but with no DNA this cannot be confirmed. The germline CDR1 and CDR2 sequences are SGHTA and FQGNSA. The CDR3 is made up of 17 amino acids. CDR3 protein: CASSLERFLTSHYEQYF.

This rearrangement joins TRBV6-1 to TRBJ2-3; there is no DNA to check the TCRdb D call of TRBD2. CDR1 is MNHNS and CDR2 is SASEGT in the germline V gene. The CDR3 has 16 residues. The CDR3 sequence: CASSEVTSGVTDTQYF.

The V gene is TRBV20-1, the J gene TRBJ2-3. CDR3 length: 14 residues. Germline V lookup: CDR1 DFQATT, CDR2 SNEGSKA (reference sequence). The CDR3 here is CSARDNLSGDTQYF.

This chain's CDR3 is CAWSGPWETQYF. This chain joins TRBV30 and TRBJ2-5. Germline CDR1 GTSNPN, CDR2 SVGIG (reference sequence). The length of the CDR3 is 12 residues. The complete variable domain, with remaining parts taken from reference TRBV30 and TRBJ2-5, reads SQTIHQWPATLVQPVGSPLSLECTVEGTSNPNLYWYRQAAGRGLQLLFYSVGIGQISSEVPQNLSASRPQDRQFILSSKKLLLSDSGFYLCAWSGPWETQYFGPGTRLLVL.

The rearrangement uses TRBV2 and TRBJ2-7; the D call from TCRdb, TRBD1, cannot be confirmed without DNA. The CDR3 loop spans 15 amino acids. CDR1 and CDR2 (germline): SNHLY, FYNNEI. CDR3 region: CASSEEEGQFYEQYF.

The chain uses TRBV5-1 and TRBJ2-7; TCRdb returns TRBD1, unconfirmable since there is no DNA. The CDR3 length is 14 residues. CDR1 is SGHRS, CDR2 YFSETQ, per germline. CDR3 loop: CASSLFRDAYEQYF.

V gene TRBV12-3 or TRBV12-4 combines with J gene TRBJ2-5; with no DNA, the TCRdb D assignment of TRBD2 cannot be verified. This CDR3 contains 14 residues. The CDR3: CASSFFLAPNSQYF.

The chain links TRBV15 to TRBJ2-3; there is no DNA to check the TCRdb D call of TRBD2. The V gene's germline CDR1 is LNHNV and CDR2 YYDKDF (reference sequence). The CDR3 is made up of 17 amino acids. The CDR3 protein is CATSRVPIVERTDTQYF.